This T cell receptor beta chain was retrieved from a study of Graves' ophthalmopathy and Graves' hyperthyroidism. Study conclusions and caveats: A 13-signature model separated ophthalmopathy from stable hyperthyroidism, reaching around 90% sensitivity and around 79% specificity cross-validated.

Pregnant or lactating patients and those with other autoimmune diseases or uncontrolled infections were excluded. Each diagnosis was determined on the basis of clinical symptoms, serum thyroxine, TRAb, thyroid ultrasound and orbital computed tomography. Concerning this clonotype itself: What it recognizes is unknown.

The CDR3 spans 12 residues. The J segment lost 4 bases and the V segment lost 7 bases, leaving 5 bases of the junction unmatched. Germline CDR1 is DFQATT and CDR2 is SNEGSKA (reference sequence). The study amplified TCR beta CDR3 regions using RNA transcripts. HTBI-primed first-round RT-PCR preceded second-round multiplex PCR. In TCRdb, the multiplex PCR reads were re-called with MiXCR into one record per CDR3 protein. The repertoire has 900,000 to 1,200,000 distinct CDR3 sequences, roughly two fifths of them found once; the top ten carry around 10%. The gene calls are TRBV20-1 and TRBJ1-1; 8 bases agree with TRBD1. The specimen sequenced was peripheral blood or thyroid tissue (not recorded which). This TCR derives from an adult man with Graves' hyperthyroidism. This CDR3 is CSVDREGTEAFF. The DNA for the CDR3 is TGCAGTGTGGACAGGGAGGGCACTGAAGCTTTCTTT.